The 16 T cell receptor beta chains in this list originate from one sample, sequenced in a study of T cells in Graves' hyperthyroidism and ophthalmopathy. Researchers took RNA transcripts and amplified the TCR beta CDR3 regions from them. In the first-round RT-PCR of the TCR CDR3, the HTBI primer set was used. TCRdb reanalysed the multiplex PCR reads using MiXCR and keeps one entry per CDR3 protein. This table has 200,000 or so distinct CDR3 sequences, about 17% appearing once. Sequencing was done on a sample of blood. The receptors were sampled from a woman aged 45-65 years with Graves' hyperthyroidism.

This clonotype occurred many times. The chain uses TRBV20-1 and TRBJ2-5, with D possibly being TRBD2 (5 bases). V lost 2 bases, J lost 0 bases, and 10 bases lay in between. CDR3 size: 14 residues. CDR1 and CDR2 (germline): DFQATT, SNEGSKA (reference sequence). The CDR3: CSARSERNQETQYF. CDR3 bases: TGCAGTGCTAGATCGGAGCGGAACCAAGAGACCCAGTACTTC.

This clonotype was seen ten or more times. The chain couples TRBV5-1 to TRBJ1-1; no clear D. The CDR3 loop spans 16 amino acids. Germline V gives CDR1 SGHRS, CDR2 YFSETQ. Trimming stripped 0 bases from V and 1 base from J, with 13 bases between. This chain's CDR3 is CASSLVSGRRNTEAFF. The CDR3 nucleotides read TGCGCCAGCAGCTTGGTGTCCGGACGGAGGAACACTGAAGCTTTCTTT.

This clonotype has a handful of counts. The V gene is TRBV30, the J gene TRBJ1-3; D gene uncertain. Germline CDR1 reads GTSNPN; CDR2 reads SVGIG (reference sequence). The CDR3 is 14 residues long. V lost 1 base and J 2 bases, leaving 9 bases between the germline ends. The CDR3 sequence is CAWSGKGTGNTIYF. The CDR3 nucleotides are TGTGCCTGGAGTGGAAAGGGAACTGGAAACACCATATATTTT.

This clonotype was seen more than once but under ten times. This may be a read error, as it is one base from a much larger clone. V and J are TRBV12-5 and TRBJ2-7; unclear D gene. Germline values: CDR1 LGHNT, CDR2 FRNRAP. The CDR3 covers 14 residues. Deletions cut 6 bases from V and 1 base from J, with 13 bases between. For the CDR3, the DNA is TGTGCTAGTGGAAGGTGTCATTTTTCCTACGAGCAGTACTTC. It encodes CASGRCHFSYEQYF.

This clonotype was observed at least ten times. V usage is TRBV20-1 and J usage is TRBJ2-3, with D possibly TRBD2 on 6 matching bases. The CDR3 runs to 14 residues. With 5 bases removed from V and 2 bases from J, the gap between germline ends came to 14 bases. Germline V gene lookup returns CDR1 DFQATT and CDR2 SNEGSKA (reference sequence). The CDR3 nucleotides are TGCAGTGCTTCGGGACTCATGGCCACAGATACGCAGTATTTT. As protein: CSASGLMATDTQYF.

The rearrangement uses TRBV20-1 and TRBJ2-1, with TRBD2 matching 10 bases. This CDR3 comprises 17 residues. Germline V gene sequence: CDR1 DFQATT, CDR2 SNEGSKA (reference sequence). Unmatched junction bases numbered 10, after V lost 3 bases and J lost 2 bases. The CDR3 coding sequence is TGCAGTGCTAGTTTCGGTAGCGGGAGGAGTCCCTACAATGAGCAGTTCTTC. Encoded protein: CSASFGSGRSPYNEQFF.

This clonotype appeared many times. This chain joins TRBV28 and TRBJ1-3, with a possible D match to TRBD1 (6 bases). This CDR3 has 15 amino acids. V gave up 1 base and J gave up 4 bases, with 11 bases separating them. Looked up from germline, CDR1 is MDHEN and CDR2 is SYDVKM. This CDR3 is CASSLFGQGGNTIYF. CDR3 nucleotides: TGTGCCAGCAGTTTATTCGGTCAGGGGGGAAACACCATATATTTT.

This clonotype was seen a handful of times. The V gene is TRBV27, the J gene TRBJ2-1, with D tentatively TRBD1 or TRBD2 (5 bases each). The CDR3 spans 14 residues. The germline V gene encodes CDR1 MNHEY and CDR2 SMNVEV (reference sequence). Trimming pared 3 bases from V and 1 base from J, leaving 7 bases between. The CDR3, as DNA: TGTGCCAGCAGTTTGAGGGGATCCTACAATGAGCAGTTCTTC. It encodes CASSLRGSYNEQFF.

V is TRBV6-1 and J is TRBJ2-1, with TRBD1 matching 8 bases. The CDR3 is 15 amino acids. With V trimmed by 5 bases and J by 6 bases, 9 bases remained unmatched. Germline V gene data show CDR1 as MNHNS and CDR2 as SASEGT. The CDR3 reads CASSRGQDLRNEQFF. The CDR3 DNA sequence: TGTGCCAGCAGTCGGGGACAGGACCTCCGCAATGAGCAGTTCTTC.

The chain combines TRBV2 with TRBJ2-7; TRBD2 aligns across 15 bases. The V and J ends lost 5 bases and 2 bases, in that order; junction bases with no gene match: 4. The CDR3 totals 16 residues. Germline lookup yields CDR1 SNHLY and CDR2 FYNNEI. The CDR3: CASSPGLAGGTYEQYF. The CDR3 DNA is TGTGCCAGCAGTCCGGGACTAGCGGGAGGAACCTACGAGCAGTACTTC.

This chain joins TRBV20-1 and TRBJ1-4; no firm D call. Germline-derived CDR1 and CDR2 are DFQATT and SNEGSKA (reference sequence). Trimming removed 2 bases from V and 12 bases from J, with 13 bases in between. The CDR3 runs to 12 residues. Here the CDR3 reads CSARSESEELFF. DNA of the CDR3: TGCAGTGCTAGATCGGAATCTGAGGAACTGTTTTTT.

This clonotype showed up many times. The genes are TRBV5-1 and TRBJ2-7; D might be TRBD1 or TRBD2, each matching 6 bases. Germline CDR1 reads SGHRS; CDR2 reads YFSETQ. There are 16 residues in the CDR3. Trimming stripped 0 bases from V and 6 bases from J, with 19 bases between. CDR3 bases: TGCGCCAGCAGCTTGGAGGGGGGACCAAGCAAGATCGAGCAGTACTTC. Protein: CASSLEGGPSKIEQYF.

This clonotype appeared many times. The chain recombines TRBV11-2 with TRBJ2-3; TRBD2 matches 7 bases. This CDR3 is built from 18 residues. CDR1 is SGHAT, CDR2 FQNNGV, per germline. Losses at the gene ends were 2 bases for V and 0 bases for J; bases not matched to a gene: 11. The CDR3 is CASSLRRDLAVSTDTQYF. The CDR3 nucleotides are TGTGCCAGCAGCTTAAGAAGGGACCTAGCGGTTAGCACAGATACGCAGTATTTT.

This clonotype was seen a few times. The chain uses TRBV9 and TRBJ2-2; tentatively, D is TRBD2 (5 bases). The ends were cut back, 4 bases at V and 3 bases at J, with 10 bases in the middle. Germline V gives CDR1 SGDLS, CDR2 YYNGEE. The CDR3 contains 14 residues. The CDR3 DNA reads TGTGCCAGCAGCAAAGAGCGGTACACCGGGGAGCTGTTTTTT. The encoded protein is CASSKERYTGELFF.

There are many counts of this clonotype. The chain carries TRBV6-2 or TRBV6-3 and TRBJ2-7; the match to TRBD1 covers 8 bases. The V segment lost 6 bases and the J segment 2 bases; nucleotides outside the gene matches: 6. Germline values: CDR1 MNHEY, CDR2 SVGEGT. The CDR3 has 14 amino acids. In DNA form, the CDR3 reads TGTGCCAGCAGGCCGCCACAGGGGGCCTACGAGCAGTACTTC. It specifies CASRPPQGAYEQYF.

The chain uses TRBV11-2 and TRBJ1-2; D remains unclear. Looked up from germline, CDR1 is SGHAT and CDR2 is FQNNGV. The CDR3 consists of 19 residues. The V end lost 1 base, the J end lost 6 bases, and 27 bases lay between the germline ends. CDR3 amino acids: CASSLVLVWAQEATHGYTF. Here the CDR3 DNA reads TGTGCCAGCAGCTTAGTTTTGGTTTGGGCTCAGGAGGCAACCCATGGCTACACCTTC.